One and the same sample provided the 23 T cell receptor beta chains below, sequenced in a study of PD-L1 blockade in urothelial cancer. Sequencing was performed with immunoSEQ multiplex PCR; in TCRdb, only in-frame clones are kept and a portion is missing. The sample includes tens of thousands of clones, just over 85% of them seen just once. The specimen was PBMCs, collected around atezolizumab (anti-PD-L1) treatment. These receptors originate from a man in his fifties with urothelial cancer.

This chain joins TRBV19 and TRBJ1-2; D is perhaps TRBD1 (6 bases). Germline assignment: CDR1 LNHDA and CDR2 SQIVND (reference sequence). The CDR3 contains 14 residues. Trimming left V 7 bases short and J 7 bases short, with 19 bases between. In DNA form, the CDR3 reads TGTGCCAGTATTCCGGACAGCCGCGTGGCTGGCTACACCTTC. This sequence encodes CASIPDSRVAGYTF.

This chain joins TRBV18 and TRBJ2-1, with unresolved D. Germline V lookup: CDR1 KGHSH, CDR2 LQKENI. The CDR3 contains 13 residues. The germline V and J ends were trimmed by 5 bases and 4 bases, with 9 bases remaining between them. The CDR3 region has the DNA TGTGCCAGCTCAGACGCAGGTTACAATGAGCAGTTCTTC. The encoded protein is CASSDAGYNEQFF.

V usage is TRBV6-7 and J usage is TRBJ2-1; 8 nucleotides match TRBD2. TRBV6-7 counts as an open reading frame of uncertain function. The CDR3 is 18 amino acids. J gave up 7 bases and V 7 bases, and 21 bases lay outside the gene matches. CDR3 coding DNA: TGTGCCAGCATCAACGGGGGGGGACCGCTACTAGCGGAGAATGAGCAGTTCTTC. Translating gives CASINGGGPLLAENEQFF.

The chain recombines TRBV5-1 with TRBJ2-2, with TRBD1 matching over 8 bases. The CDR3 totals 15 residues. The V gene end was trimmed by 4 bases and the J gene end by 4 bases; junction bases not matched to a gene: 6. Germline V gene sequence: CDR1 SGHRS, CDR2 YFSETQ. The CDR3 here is CASSIGQGGTGELFF. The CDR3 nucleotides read TGCGCCAGCAGCATCGGACAGGGTGGCACCGGGGAGCTGTTTTTT.

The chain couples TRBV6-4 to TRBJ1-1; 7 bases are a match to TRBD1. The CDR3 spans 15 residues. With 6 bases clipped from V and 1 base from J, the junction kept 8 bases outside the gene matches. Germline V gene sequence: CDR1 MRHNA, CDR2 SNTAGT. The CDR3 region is CASRPEGTANTEAFF. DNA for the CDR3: TGTGCCAGCAGGCCCGAGGGGACAGCGAACACTGAAGCTTTCTTT.

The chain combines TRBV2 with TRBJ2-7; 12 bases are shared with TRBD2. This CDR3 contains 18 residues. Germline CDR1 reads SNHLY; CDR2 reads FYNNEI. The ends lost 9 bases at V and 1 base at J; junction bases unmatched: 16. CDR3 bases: TGTGCCAGTAAACGGACTAGCGGGGCCTTATGGGTGTCCTACGAGCAGTACTTC. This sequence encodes CASKRTSGALWVSYEQYF.

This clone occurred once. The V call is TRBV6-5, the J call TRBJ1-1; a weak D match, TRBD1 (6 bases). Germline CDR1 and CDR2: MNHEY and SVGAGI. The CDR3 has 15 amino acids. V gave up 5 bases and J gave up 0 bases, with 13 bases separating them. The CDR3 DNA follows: TGTGCCAGCAGTAATAGGGGGGGGGTGAACACTGAAGCTTTCTTT. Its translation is CASSNRGGVNTEAFF.

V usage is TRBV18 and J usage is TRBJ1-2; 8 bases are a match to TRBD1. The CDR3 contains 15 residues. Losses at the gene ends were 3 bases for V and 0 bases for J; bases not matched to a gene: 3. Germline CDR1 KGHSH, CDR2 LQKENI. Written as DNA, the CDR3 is TGTGCCAGCTCACCGGGACAGGAAGCTAACTATGGCTACACCTTC. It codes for CASSPGQEANYGYTF.

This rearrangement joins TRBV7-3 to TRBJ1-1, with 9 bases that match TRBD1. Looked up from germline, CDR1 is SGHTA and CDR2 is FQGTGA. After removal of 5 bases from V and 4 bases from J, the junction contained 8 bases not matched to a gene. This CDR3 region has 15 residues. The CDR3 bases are TGTGCCAGCAGCCCGGGGACAGGGTTGGGCACTGAAGCTTTCTTT. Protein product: CASSPGTGLGTEAFF.

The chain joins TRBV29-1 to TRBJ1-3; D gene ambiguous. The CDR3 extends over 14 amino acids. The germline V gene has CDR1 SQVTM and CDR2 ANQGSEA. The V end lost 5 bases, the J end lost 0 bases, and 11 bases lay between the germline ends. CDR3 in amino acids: CSVRPPDSGNTIYF. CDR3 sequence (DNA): TGCAGCGTTCGTCCCCCAGACTCTGGAAACACCATATATTTT.

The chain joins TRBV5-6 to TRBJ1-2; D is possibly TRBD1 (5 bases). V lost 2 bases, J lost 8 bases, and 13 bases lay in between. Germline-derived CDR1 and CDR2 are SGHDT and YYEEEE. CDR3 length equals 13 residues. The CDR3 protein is CASSFQGLRGYTF. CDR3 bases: TGTGCCAGCAGCTTCCAGGGCCTTCGAGGCTACACCTTC.

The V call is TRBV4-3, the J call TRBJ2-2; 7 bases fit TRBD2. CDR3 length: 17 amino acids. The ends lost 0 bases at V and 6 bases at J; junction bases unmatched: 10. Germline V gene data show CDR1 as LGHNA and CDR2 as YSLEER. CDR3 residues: CASSQEVMAGVAGELFF. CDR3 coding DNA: TGCGCCAGCAGCCAAGAAGTTATGGCGGGAGTGGCCGGGGAGCTGTTTTTT.

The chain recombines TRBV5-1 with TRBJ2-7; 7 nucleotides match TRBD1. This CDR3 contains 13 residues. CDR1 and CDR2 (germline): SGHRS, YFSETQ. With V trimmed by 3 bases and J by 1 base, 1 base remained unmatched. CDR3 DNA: TGCGCCAGCAGCTGGGACAGATCCTACGAGCAGTACTTC. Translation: CASSWDRSYEQYF.

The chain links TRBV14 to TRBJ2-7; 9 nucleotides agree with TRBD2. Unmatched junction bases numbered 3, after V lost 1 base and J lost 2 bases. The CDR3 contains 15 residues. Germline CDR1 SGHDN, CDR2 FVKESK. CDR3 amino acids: CASSQGPSGTYEQYF. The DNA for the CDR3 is TGTGCCAGCAGCCAAGGGCCTAGCGGGACCTACGAGCAGTACTTC.

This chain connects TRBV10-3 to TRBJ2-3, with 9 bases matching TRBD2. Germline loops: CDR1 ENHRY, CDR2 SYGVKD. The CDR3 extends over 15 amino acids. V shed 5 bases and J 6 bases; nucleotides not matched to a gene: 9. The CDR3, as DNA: TGTGCCATCAGTCGTAGCGGGGGCCCCTCGGATACGCAGTATTTT. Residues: CAISRSGGPSDTQYF.

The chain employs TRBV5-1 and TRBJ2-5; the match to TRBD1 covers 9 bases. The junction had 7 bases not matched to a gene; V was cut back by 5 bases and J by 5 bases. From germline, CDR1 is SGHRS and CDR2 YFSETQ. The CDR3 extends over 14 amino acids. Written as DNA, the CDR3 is TGCGCCAGCAGTGATCCCGGGACAGGGGAGACCCAGTACTTC. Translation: CASSDPGTGETQYF.

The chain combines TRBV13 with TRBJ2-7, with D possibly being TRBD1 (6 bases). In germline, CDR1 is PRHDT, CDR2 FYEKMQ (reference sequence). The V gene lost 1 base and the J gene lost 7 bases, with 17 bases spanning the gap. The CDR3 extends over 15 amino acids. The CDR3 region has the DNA TGTGCCAGCAGCTTAGAAGTCGCAGGGGCGGATGAGCAGTACTTC. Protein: CASSLEVAGADEQYF.

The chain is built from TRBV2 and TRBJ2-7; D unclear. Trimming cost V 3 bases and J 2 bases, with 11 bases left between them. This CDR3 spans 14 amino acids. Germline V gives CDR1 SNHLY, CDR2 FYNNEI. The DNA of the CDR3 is TGTGCCAGCAGTGAGTGGGCCATCACCTACGAGCAGTACTTC. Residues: CASSEWAITYEQYF.

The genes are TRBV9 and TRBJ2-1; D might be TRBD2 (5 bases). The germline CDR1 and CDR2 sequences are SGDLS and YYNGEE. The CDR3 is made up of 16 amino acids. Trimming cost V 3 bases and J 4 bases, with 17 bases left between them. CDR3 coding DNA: TGTGCCAGCAGCGGTCCCACCAGCGGCCTATACAATGAGCAGTTCTTC. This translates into CASSGPTSGLYNEQFF. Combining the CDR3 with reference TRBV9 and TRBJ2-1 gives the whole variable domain DSGVTQTPKHLITATGQRVTLRCSPRSGDLSVYWYQQSLDQGLQFLIQYYNGEERAKGNILERFSAQQFPDLHSELNLSSLELGDSALYFCASSGPTSGLYNEQFFGPGTRLTVL.

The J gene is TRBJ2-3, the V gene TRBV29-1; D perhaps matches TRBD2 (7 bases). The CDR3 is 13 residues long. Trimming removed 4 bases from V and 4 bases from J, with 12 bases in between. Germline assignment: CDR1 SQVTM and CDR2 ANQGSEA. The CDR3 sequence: CSVARGGADTQYF. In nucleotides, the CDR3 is TGCAGCGTTGCCAGGGGAGGGGCAGATACGCAGTATTTT.

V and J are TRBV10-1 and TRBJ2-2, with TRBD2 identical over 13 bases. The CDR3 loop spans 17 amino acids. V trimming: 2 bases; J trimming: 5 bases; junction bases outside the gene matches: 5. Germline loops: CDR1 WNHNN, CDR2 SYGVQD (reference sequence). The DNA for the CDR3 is TGCGCCAGCAGTGAGACTAGCGGGAGGGCCGGGACCGGGGAGCTGTTTTTT. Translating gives CASSETSGRAGTGELFF.

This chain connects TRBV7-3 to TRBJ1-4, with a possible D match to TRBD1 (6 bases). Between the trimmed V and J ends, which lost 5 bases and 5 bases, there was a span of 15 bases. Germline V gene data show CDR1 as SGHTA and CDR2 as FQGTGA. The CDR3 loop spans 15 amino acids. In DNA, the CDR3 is TGTGCCAGCAGCCCCGGACAGAGCACGAATGAAAAACTGTTTTTT. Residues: CASSPGQSTNEKLFF.

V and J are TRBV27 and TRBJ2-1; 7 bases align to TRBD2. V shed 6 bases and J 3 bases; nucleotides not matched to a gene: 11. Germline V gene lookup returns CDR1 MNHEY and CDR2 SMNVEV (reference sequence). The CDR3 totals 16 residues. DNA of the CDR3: TGTGCCAGCAGGGGCATAGCGGGTCCCAACTACAATGAGCAGTTCTTC. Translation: CASRGIAGPNYNEQFF.